The 9 T cell receptor beta chains listed next were all sequenced from one sample in a study of CD8 T cells in Susac syndrome. The RNA input was about 0.45 to 1 ug, and it was reverse transcribed with random hexamers. TCRdb recomputed calls from the immunoSEQ multiplex PCR reads with MiXCR, one row per CDR3 protein. The profile shows about 180,000 distinct CDR3 sequences, 85% to 95% of them singletons. Sequenced material: CD8+ T cells from PBMCs. These receptors originate from a human donor with multiple sclerosis.

The CDR3 is CASSLHRKDTEAFF. CDR3 in DNA: TGTGCCAGCAGTTTGCACAGAAAGGACACTGAAGCTTTCTTT. The V and J genes are TRBV27 and TRBJ1-1; D remains unclear. There are 14 residues in the CDR3. CDR1 is MNHEY and CDR2 is SMNVEV in the germline V gene (reference sequence). V dropped 3 bases and J dropped 3 bases, with 11 bases sitting between them.

The V call is TRBV7-9, the J call TRBJ1-2, with a weak D call TRBD1 (6 bases). Germline V lookup: CDR1 SEHNR, CDR2 FQNEAQ (reference sequence). Trimming took off 6 bases at V and 2 bases at J, with 10 bases between the two ends. The CDR3 is made up of 13 amino acids. Here the CDR3 reads CASRGGYNYGYTF. The CDR3 nucleotides read TGTGCCAGCAGAGGGGGTTACAACTATGGCTACACCTTC.

The chain uses TRBV6-4 and TRBJ2-3, with D uncertain. CDR1 and CDR2 from the germline V gene are MRHNA and SNTAGT. Deletions cut 0 bases from V and 8 bases from J, with 9 bases between. The CDR3 length is 13 residues. The CDR3: CASSDSLGGTQYF. The DNA for the CDR3 is TGTGCCAGCAGTGACTCTCTAGGTGGTACGCAGTATTTT.

The chain is built from TRBV9 and TRBJ1-2; D uncertain. This CDR3 contains 12 residues. The germline CDR1 and CDR2 sequences are SGDLS and YYNGEE. The V end was cut by 0 bases, the J end by 4 bases, with 4 bases between. In DNA form, the CDR3 reads TGTGCCAGCAGCGTAGACAGCTATGGCTACACCTTC. Translating gives CASSVDSYGYTF.

The chain recombines TRBV9 with TRBJ2-5, with 8 bases matching TRBD2. V shed 2 bases and J 5 bases; nucleotides not matched to a gene: 11. CDR1 and CDR2 (germline): SGDLS, YYNGEE. The CDR3 has 16 amino acids. This chain's CDR3 is CASSVGLGAGGETQYF. The CDR3 DNA follows: TGTGCCAGCAGCGTGGGACTAGGGGCCGGAGGGGAGACCCAGTACTTC.

The chain is built from TRBV5-1 and TRBJ2-3, with 10 bases matching TRBD1. V shed 3 bases and J 6 bases; nucleotides not matched to a gene: 7. Germline CDR1 SGHRS, CDR2 YFSETQ. The CDR3 has 15 amino acids. The CDR3 region is CASSSRQGASDTQYF. CDR3 bases: TGCGCCAGCAGCTCTAGACAGGGGGCTAGCGATACGCAGTATTTT.

The V gene is TRBV3-1, the J gene TRBJ2-3; TRBD2 agrees at 11 bases. The trim removed 5 bases at V and 2 bases at J, leaving 6 bases unmatched. CDR1 and CDR2 from the germline V gene are LGHDT and YNNKEL (reference sequence). The CDR3 sequence is 16 residues long. DNA for the CDR3: TGTGCCAGCAGCTTTACTAGCGGGAGTATCACAGATACGCAGTATTTT. This gives the protein CASSFTSGSITDTQYF.

This clonotype has just one count. The chain links TRBV9 to TRBJ1-2, with a possible D match to TRBD1 (6 bases). The CDR3 is 14 amino acids. Germline assignment: CDR1 SGDLS and CDR2 YYNGEE. Trimming took 4 bases from V and 7 from J, leaving 17 bases between them. Written as DNA, the CDR3 is TGTGCCAGCAGCCCCCCGGGGGGGCCGGTTGGCTACACCTTC. It translates to CASSPPGGPVGYTF.

The rearrangement joins TRBV5-4 to TRBJ2-5; 8 nucleotides line up with TRBD1. V lost 1 base to trimming and J lost 5 bases; unmatched junction nucleotides: 7. Germline V gene data show CDR1 as SGHNT and CDR2 as YYREEE (reference sequence). The CDR3 totals 15 residues. CDR3 coding DNA: TGTGCCAGCAGCTTGCAGGGGGCCGAGGTGGAGACCCAGTACTTC. It encodes CASSLQGAEVETQYF. The variable domain in full, completed from reference TRBV5-4 and TRBJ2-5, reads ETGVTQSPTHLIKTRGQQVTLRCSSQSGHNTVSWYQQALGQGPQFIFQYYREEENGRGNFPPRFSGLQFPNYSSELNVNALELDDSALYLCASSLQGAEVETQYFGPGTRLLVL.